This T cell receptor (beta chain) came from a study of blood T cell repertoires in COVID-19. Original data processing: Reference gene primers were amplified, and this amplification served to estimate nucleated cell counts. Sequenced by immunoSEQ multiplex PCR; TCRdb stores in-frame clones only, minus some. That table supplies the V and J calls and clone size; D and trimming were determined from the DNA. The sample yields around 370,000 clones, approximately 90% seen once. Trimming removed 1 base from V and 3 bases from J, with 13 bases in between. Per germline, CDR1 SGHAT and CDR2 FQNNGV. This CDR3 has 15 residues.

The chain combines TRBV11-2 with TRBJ2-7; tentative D call: TRBD2 (5 bases). Input material: peripheral blood. This receptor was obtained from a woman aged 18-29 years who had recovered from COVID-19. The CDR3 spells CASSLGHGLGYEQYV. The DNA of the CDR3 is TGTGCCAGCAGCTTAGGTCACGGACTGGGCTACGAGCAGTACGTC.